These T cell receptor beta chains were read from a single sample in a study of human T cells and chemical hapten exposure. TCRdb re-derived calls from the RACE reads in MiXCR, one entry per CDR3 protein. Found here are 74,000 or so distinct CDR3 sequences, over 9% of them singletons; the top ten hold about 1.4%. The sample here was whole blood, taken in connection with sensitization to the hapten diphenylcyclopropenone (DPC). These receptors were taken from a woman aged 50 to 65 with alopecia areata. Some clones in this sample may be carry-over from other donors' samples. Both conserved end residues are part of each CDR3. Each record gives: V gene, D gene, J gene, clone size, CDR3 protein, CDR3 DNA. A D gene is named only where the DNA matches it firmly. Clone sizes are given selectively: once, few, many, or a class where the clone is expanded.

TRBV6-5	-	TRBJ2-1	-	CASSYSTGVSNEQFF	TGTGCCAGCAGTTACTCGACTGGGGTCTCCAATGAGCAGTTCTTC
TRBV7-2	TRBD2	TRBJ2-7	few	CASSPPGGRYEQYF	TGTGCCAGCAGCCCCCCCGGCGGGAGATACGAGCAGTACTTC
TRBV20-1	-	TRBJ2-4	-	CSASSGQLNIQYF	TGCAGTGCTAGTTCCGGTCAGTTAAACATTCAGTACTTC
TRBV24-1	-	TRBJ1-1	-	CATSGTDPMNTEAFF	TGTGCCACCAGTGGGACCGATCCAATGAACACTGAAGCTTTCTTT
TRBV12-3/TRBV12-4	TRBD1	TRBJ1-6	few	CASSLGGHRGRLSYNSPLHF	TGTGCCAGCAGTTTAGGAGGTCACAGGGGGCGCCTCTCCTATAATTCACCCCTCCACTTT
TRBV5-4	-	TRBJ2-5	few	CASSLDRETQYF	TGTGCCAGCAGCTTGGACCGAGAGACCCAGTACTTC
TRBV25-1	-	TRBJ2-7	few	CASSVLGDEQYF	TGTGCCAGCAGTGTCCTCGGAGACGAGCAGTACTTC
TRBV3-1	TRBD1	TRBJ1-5	-	CASSRGGQGSNQPQHF	TGTGCCAGCAGTCGGGGCGGACAGGGTAGCAATCAGCCCCAGCATTTT
TRBV5-1	TRBD1	TRBJ2-3	many	CASSLTTGGATDTQYF	TGCGCCAGCAGCTTAACCACAGGGGGCGCGACAGATACGCAGTATTTT
TRBV25-1	-	TRBJ2-1	-	CASSPPGRGREQFF	TGTGCCAGCAGTCCGCCGGGTAGGGGAAGAGAGCAGTTCTTC
TRBV12-3/TRBV12-4	-	TRBJ2-3	-	CASSSQGLSSTDTQYF	TGTGCCAGCAGTTCCCAGGGGCTGTCTAGCACAGATACGCAGTATTTT
TRBV2	TRBD2	TRBJ2-1	few	CASKIGTSGNEQFF	TGTGCCAGCAAGATAGGGACTAGCGGGAATGAGCAGTTCTTC
TRBV2	TRBD1	TRBJ2-7	few	CASALGQGIPYEQYF	TGTGCCAGCGCGCTGGGACAGGGTATCCCCTACGAGCAGTACTTC
TRBV29-1	-	TRBJ1-1	few	CSVGHQGTEAFF	TGCAGCGTGGGACATCAGGGCACTGAAGCTTTCTTT
TRBV7-2	-	TRBJ2-2	few	CASSYLSGNTGELFF	TGTGCCAGCAGCTATTTATCCGGGAACACCGGGGAGCTGTTTTTT
TRBV28	TRBD2	TRBJ2-3	few	CASSLSRSGVTDTQYF	TGTGCCAGCAGTTTATCCCGGAGCGGGGTCACAGATACGCAGTATTTT
TRBV29-1	-	TRBJ1-1	many	CSAHIGLLNTEAFF	TGCAGCGCTCATATAGGACTTCTGAACACTGAAGCTTTCTTT
TRBV30	TRBD1	TRBJ2-1	once	CAWSAGQGNEQFF	TGTGCCTGGAGTGCAGGACAGGGGAATGAGCAGTTCTTC
TRBV7-9	TRBD1	TRBJ1-5	many	CASSFESQPGTGFKPQHF	TGTGCCAGCAGCTTCGAATCTCAGCCGGGGACAGGGTTTAAGCCCCAGCATTTT
TRBV29-1	-	TRBJ1-1	many	CSGTTSGPEAFF	TGCAGCGGCACAACCTCGGGCCCTGAAGCTTTCTTT
TRBV2	-	TRBJ1-1	many	CASSGGSARQNTEAFF	TGTGCCAGCAGTGGCGGATCGGCCAGGCAGAACACTGAAGCTTTCTTT
TRBV20-1	-	TRBJ2-7	-	CSAKGEYEQYF	TGCAGTGCTAAGGGGGAGTACGAGCAGTACTTC
TRBV20-1	TRBD1	TRBJ2-7	-	CSATGGYEQYF	TGCAGTGCTACAGGGGGTTACGAGCAGTACTTC
TRBV11-2	TRBD2	TRBJ2-3	many	CASSLVPGLPDTQYF	TGTGCCAGCAGCTTAGTTCCGGGACTACCAGATACGCAGTATTTT
TRBV7-3	TRBD1	TRBJ1-1	few	CASSLGGQATEAFF	TGTGCCAGCAGCTTAGGGGGACAGGCCACTGAAGCTTTCTTT
TRBV6-5	-	TRBJ2-6	-	CASSYSASSGANVLTF	TGTGCCAGCAGTTACTCTGCCAGCTCTGGGGCCAACGTCCTGACTTTC
TRBV19	-	TRBJ2-7	few	CASSSRGRNLYEQYF	TGTGCCAGTAGTTCTCGGGGGCGGAACCTCTACGAGCAGTACTTC
TRBV6-1	-	TRBJ2-6	-	CASSEAATGANVLTF	TGTGCCAGCAGTGAAGCGGCAACTGGGGCCAACGTCCTGACTTTC
TRBV29-1	-	TRBJ1-4	few	CSASTGSELFF	TGCAGCGCATCGACAGGTTCGGAACTGTTTTTT
TRBV20-1	TRBD2	TRBJ2-5	many	CSARDPWSAGGESKQETQYF	TGCAGTGCTAGAGATCCATGGAGTGCGGGAGGGGAATCGAAACAAGAGACCCAGTACTTC
TRBV5-1	-	TRBJ1-1	-	CASSSETSNTEAFF	TGCGCCAGCAGTTCCGAGACATCGAACACTGAAGCTTTCTTT
TRBV6-2/TRBV6-3	TRBD2	TRBJ2-7	few	CASSYGTSVSYEQYF	TGTGCCAGCAGTTACGGGACTAGCGTATCCTACGAGCAGTACTTC
TRBV28	-	TRBJ2-7	-	CASSLWEPSREGEQYF	TGTGCCAGCAGTTTATGGGAACCGAGCAGGGAAGGGGAGCAGTACTTC
TRBV11-2	TRBD2	TRBJ2-1	few	CASSLVSGRGRGEQFF	TGTGCCAGCAGCTTAGTAAGCGGGAGGGGAAGAGGTGAGCAGTTCTTC
TRBV7-3	TRBD2	TRBJ2-3	many	CASSLGLESDTQYF	TGTGCCAGCAGCTTAGGACTAGAATCAGATACGCAGTATTTT
TRBV5-1	-	TRBJ2-7	many	CASSPTSGLSYEQYF	TGCGCCAGCAGCCCTACGAGCGGGCTCTCCTACGAGCAGTACTTC
TRBV6-5	-	TRBJ1-1	-	CASSYGGGEAFF	TGTGCCAGCAGTTACGGGGGAGGGGAAGCTTTCTTT
TRBV10-2	-	TRBJ1-5	few	CASSESSGANQPQHF	TGCGCCAGCAGTGAGTCGTCGGGCGCCAATCAGCCCCAGCATTTT
TRBV29-1	-	TRBJ2-2	-	CSVQTAGGELFF	TGCAGCGTACAGACGGCGGGCGGGGAGCTGTTTTTT
TRBV30	-	TRBJ2-7	-	CAWSVGGEQYF	TGTGCCTGGAGTGTGGGGGGCGAGCAGTACTTC
TRBV6-2/TRBV6-3	TRBD2	TRBJ2-6	-	CASSKLAGFFSGANVLTF	TGTGCCAGCAGTAAACTAGCGGGCTTCTTCTCTGGGGCCAACGTCCTGACTTTC
TRBV10-3	-	TRBJ2-7	many	CAISELAEQYF	TGTGCCATCAGTGAGCTCGCCGAGCAGTACTTC
TRBV11-3	TRBD1	TRBJ1-1	-	CASSFPGQGNPEAFF	TGTGCCAGCAGCTTCCCGGGACAGGGGAACCCTGAAGCTTTCTTT